This passage covers 31 T cell receptor beta chains from one sample sequenced in a study of blood T cell repertoires in COVID-19. TCRdb's table, derived via immunoSEQ multiplex PCR, lists solely in-frame clones and lacks some. The data show around 350,000 clones, about 87% seen once. The specimen was peripheral blood. The receptors originated from a human donor in a cohort sampled during active COVID-19.

The genes are TRBV14 and TRBJ1-6, with 8 bases fitting TRBD1. J lost 7 bases, V lost 6 bases, and 5 bases had no gene match. This CDR3 is 14 amino acids long. CDR1 is SGHDN and CDR2 is FVKESK in the germline V gene. CDR3 sequence: CASRLQGGNSPLHF. The CDR3 DNA sequence: TGTGCCAGCAGATTACAGGGGGGCAATTCACCCCTCCACTTT.

The chain joins TRBV23-1 to TRBJ2-3, with 10 bases identical to TRBD1. TRBV23-1 is annotated as an ORF whose role is uncertain. V was pared by 4 bases and J by 7 bases, with 5 bases of the junction left unmatched. This CDR3 contains 14 residues. The CDR3 coding sequence is TGCGCCAGCAGTCTGGGACAGGGGTCCTATACGCAGTATTTT. Protein: CASSLGQGSYTQYF.

This rearrangement joins TRBV9 to TRBJ2-3; D perhaps matches TRBD2 (5 bases). V lost 0 bases and J 5 bases, leaving 13 bases between the germline ends. This CDR3 is 15 amino acids long. Germline V gives CDR1 SGDLS, CDR2 YYNGEE. CDR3 sequence (DNA): TGTGCCAGCAGCGTAGGCGTGAATGGGAGAGATACGCAGTATTTT. Protein sequence: CASSVGVNGRDTQYF.

The chain is built from TRBV7-8 and TRBJ1-1, with 7 bases that match TRBD1. Trimming at V came to 5 bases and at J to 0 bases, leaving 12 bases not matched to a gene. The length of the CDR3 is 17 residues. In germline, CDR1 is SGHVS, CDR2 FQNEAQ. The chain's CDR3 is CASSVRTSGQLNTEAFF. The CDR3 DNA follows: TGTGCCAGCAGCGTTCGAACCTCGGGACAGCTGAACACTGAAGCTTTCTTT.

The chain recombines TRBV7-2 with TRBJ2-5; the D gene is possibly TRBD2 (5 bases). Germline lookup yields CDR1 SGHTA and CDR2 FQGNSA. V was shortened by 4 bases and J by 5 bases, with 8 bases between the two germline ends. The length of the CDR3 is 12 residues. CDR3 in amino acids: CASSSSMETQYF. The CDR3 bases are TGTGCCAGCAGCTCTAGCATGGAGACCCAGTACTTC. The entire variable domain, with the rest obtained from reference TRBV7-2 and TRBJ2-5, is as follows: GAGVSQSPSNKVTEKGKDVELRCDPISGHTALYWYRQSLGQGLEFLIYFQGNSAPDKSGLPSDRFSAERTGGSVSTLTIQRTQQEDSAVYLCASSSSMETQYFGPGTRLLVL.

There are a few counts of this clone. The chain couples TRBV5-1 to TRBJ2-2; TRBD1 is a possible D gene (6 bases). The CDR3 sequence is 16 residues long. Between the trimmed V and J ends, which lost 6 bases and 2 bases, there was a span of 17 bases. Per the germline V gene, CDR1 is SGHRS and CDR2 is YFSETQ. In DNA form, the CDR3 reads TGCGCCAGCAAGTCGGTTGGACAGCTTAACACCGGGGAGCTGTTTTTT. Encoded protein: CASKSVGQLNTGELFF.

The chain links TRBV29-1 to TRBJ1-2; no firm D call. Germline V lookup: CDR1 SQVTM, CDR2 ANQGSEA. The length of the CDR3 is 14 residues. V dropped 2 bases and J dropped 4 bases, with 14 bases sitting between them. The CDR3 here is CSVETWAGSYGYTF. CDR3 in DNA: TGCAGCGTTGAAACCTGGGCGGGTAGCTATGGCTACACCTTC.

The CDR3 bases are TGTGCCAGCACCAAAACTGGGGGGGGCTTAATGAACACTGAAGCTTTCTTT. Translation: CASTKTGGGLMNTEAFF. The V call is TRBV3-1 (or the pseudogene TRBV3-2), the J call TRBJ1-1, with D possibly matching TRBD1 (6 bases). The CDR3 has 17 residues. Germline CDR1 reads LGHDT; CDR2 reads YNNKEL (reference sequence). The V gene lost 7 bases and the J gene lost 0 bases, with 21 bases spanning the gap.

V is TRBV19 and J is TRBJ1-2; 7 bases are shared with TRBD1. V gave up 3 bases and J gave up 0 bases; unmatched junction bases: 7. Germline values: CDR1 LNHDA, CDR2 SQIVND (reference sequence). There are 16 residues in the CDR3. The CDR3 sequence: CASSIVLGQPNYGYTF. In DNA, the CDR3 is TGTGCCAGTAGTATCGTCCTGGGACAGCCTAACTATGGCTACACCTTC.

The chain carries TRBV28 and TRBJ1-5; weak D call: TRBD1 (5 bases). The CDR3 consists of 15 residues. Trimming removed 11 bases from V and 2 bases from J, with 19 bases in between. Germline values: CDR1 MDHEN, CDR2 SYDVKM. The CDR3 DNA reads as TGTGCCGCGGCAGGGATTTTGTTAGGCAATCAGCCCCAGCATTTT. Translating gives CAAAGILLGNQPQHF.

The chain is built from TRBV20-1 and TRBJ1-5, with TRBD1 identical over 8 bases. V gave up 3 bases and J gave up 2 bases; unmatched junction bases: 6. Germline V gene lookup returns CDR1 DFQATT and CDR2 SNEGSKA (reference sequence). CDR3 length: 15 residues. The CDR3 here is CSASLGQGGNQPQHF. In DNA, the CDR3 is TGCAGTGCTAGTCTCGGACAGGGAGGCAATCAGCCCCAGCATTTT.

Concerning this clone: Since a far larger clone is one base different, this is likely a read error. This chain links TRBV25-1 with TRBJ2-7, with 10 bases that match TRBD2. This CDR3 comprises 15 residues. Per the germline V gene, CDR1 is MGHDK and CDR2 is SYGVNS. J gave up 0 bases and V 3 bases, and 2 bases lay outside the gene matches. The CDR3 nucleotides read TGTGCCAGCAGTGACGCTAGCGGGAGCTCCTACGAGCAGTACTTC. Translation gives CASSDASGSSYEQYF.

The chain employs TRBV21-1 and TRBJ2-5; no check of the table's D call, TRBD2, against the DNA was made. TRBV21-1 is deemed a pseudogene. The length of the CDR3 is 14 residues. The CDR3 coding sequence is TGTGCCAGCAGCAAACGACCGAGGGCCGAGACCCAGTACTTC. This encodes CASSKRPRAETQYF.

This clone was counted once. The rearrangement links TRBV5-1 to TRBJ1-1; D remains unclear. This CDR3 is built from 17 residues. Trimming pared 4 bases from V and 1 base from J, leaving 20 bases between. Germline V gene data show CDR1 as SGHRS and CDR2 as YFSETQ. The CDR3 region has the DNA TGCGCCAGCAGCCCCTGGGAGGGAGGGTATGGGAACACTGAAGCTTTCTTT. Translated: CASSPWEGGYGNTEAFF. The full variable domain, with the rest looked up from reference TRBV5-1 and TRBJ1-1, is KAGVTQTPRYLIKTRGQQVTLSCSPISGHRSVSWYQQTPGQGLQFLFEYFSETQRNKGNFPGRFSGRQFSNSRSEMNVSTLELGDSALYLCASSPWEGGYGNTEAFFGQGTRLTVV.

The V and J genes are TRBV10-3 and TRBJ2-3; perhaps TRBD2 as D (5 bases). The germline V gene has CDR1 ENHRY and CDR2 SYGVKD. V dropped 0 bases and J dropped 4 bases, with 11 bases sitting between them. This CDR3 is 15 amino acids long. The CDR3 spells CAISESGGRADTQYF. CDR3 in DNA: TGTGCCATCAGTGAGTCAGGAGGTAGGGCAGATACGCAGTATTTT.

The V and J genes are TRBV2 and TRBJ2-3; 10 bases align to TRBD2. The CDR3 loop spans 12 amino acids. Germline loops: CDR1 SNHLY, CDR2 FYNNEI. V trimming: 8 bases; J trimming: 6 bases; junction bases outside the gene matches: 2. This chain's CDR3 is CASRTSGDTQYF. The CDR3 region has the DNA TGTGCCAGCCGGACTAGCGGTGATACGCAGTATTTT.

V is TRBV20-1 and J is TRBJ2-7; D possibly corresponds to TRBD2 (6 bases). Trimming left V 3 bases short and J 6 bases short, with 9 bases between. Germline CDR1 reads DFQATT; CDR2 reads SNEGSKA (reference sequence). This CDR3 has 11 amino acids. The CDR3 DNA reads TGCAGTGCTAGTCGGCGGGGCGAGCAGTACTTC. Translating gives CSASRRGEQYF.

The chain links TRBV19 to TRBJ2-3; D perhaps matches TRBD1 (6 bases). The length of the CDR3 is 13 residues. V lost 10 bases, J lost 2 bases, and 13 bases lay in between. CDR1 and CDR2 from the germline V gene are LNHDA and SQIVND (reference sequence). The CDR3 DNA reads as TGTGCCACCGAACAGGGAAACACAGATACGCAGTATTTT. It translates to CATEQGNTDTQYF. Full variable domain (outside the CDR3, taken from reference TRBV19 and TRBJ2-3): DGGITQSPKYLFRKEGQNVTLSCEQNLNHDAMYWYRQDPGQGLRLIYYSQIVNDFQKGDIAEGYSVSREKKESFPLTVTSAQKNPTAFYLCATEQGNTDTQYFGPGTRLTVL.

This chain links TRBV5-1 with TRBJ1-2; the D is unclear. This CDR3 spans 15 amino acids. V shed 3 bases and J shed 2 bases, with 14 bases lying between them. The V gene's germline CDR1 is SGHRS and CDR2 YFSETQ. The CDR3 loop is CASSSVPVSNYGYTF. The DNA for the CDR3 is TGCGCCAGCAGCTCCGTTCCCGTGAGCAACTATGGCTACACCTTC.

This chain links TRBV3-1 (or the pseudogene TRBV3-2) with TRBJ2-3; D ambiguous. This CDR3 comprises 14 residues. V gave up 2 bases and J gave up 2 bases, with 8 bases separating them. CDR1 and CDR2 from the germline V gene are LGHDT and YNNKEL (reference sequence). CDR3: CASSQNLLTDTQYF. Here the CDR3 DNA reads TGTGCCAGCAGCCAAAACCTACTCACAGATACGCAGTATTTT.

The V and J genes are TRBV7-3 and TRBJ2-5; 12 bases map to TRBD2. The CDR3 is 15 residues long. Germline CDR1 is SGHTA and CDR2 is FQGTGA. V lost 5 bases to trimming and J lost 5 bases; unmatched junction nucleotides: 6. CDR3 loop: CASSPGLAGMETQYF. The CDR3 bases are TGTGCCAGCAGCCCCGGACTAGCGGGGATGGAGACCCAGTACTTC.

This chain joins TRBV3-1 (or the pseudogene TRBV3-2) and TRBJ2-5; 10 nucleotides agree with TRBD2. This CDR3 region has 16 residues. After removal of 2 bases from V and 5 bases from J, the junction contained 8 bases not matched to a gene. The germline gives CDR1 LGHDT, CDR2 YNNKEL (reference sequence). CDR3 in amino acids: CASSQPRSGGGETQYF. The CDR3 DNA sequence: TGTGCCAGCAGCCAACCTCGAAGCGGGGGGGGTGAGACCCAGTACTTC.

The CDR3 sequence is CASSQSLAGHHEQYF. CDR3 coding DNA: TGTGCCAGCAGCCAAAGCCTAGCGGGGCACCACGAGCAGTACTTC. The rearrangement joins TRBV3-1 (or the pseudogene TRBV3-2) to TRBJ2-7; TRBD2 matches at 9 bases. With V trimmed by 2 bases and J by 5 bases, 7 bases remained unmatched. Germline V gene data show CDR1 as LGHDT and CDR2 as YNNKEL (reference sequence). The CDR3 contains 15 residues.

V and J are TRBV5-1 and TRBJ2-3; possibly TRBD2 for D (6 bases). V gave up 2 bases and J gave up 0 bases, with 13 bases separating them. Germline V gene data show CDR1 as SGHRS and CDR2 as YFSETQ. This CDR3 is built from 16 residues. The CDR3 here is CASSFTLSGSTDTQYF. The CDR3 nucleotides are TGCGCCAGCAGCTTTACCCTTAGCGGTAGCACAGATACGCAGTATTTT.

The chain links TRBV6-2 or TRBV6-3 to TRBJ2-7; 9 bases match TRBD2. Germline CDR1 and CDR2: MNHEY and SVGEGT. V shed 2 bases and J 4 bases; nucleotides not matched to a gene: 0. The CDR3 totals 13 residues. The CDR3 region is CASSYLAGYEQYF. The CDR3 DNA follows: TGTGCCAGCAGTTACCTAGCGGGGTACGAGCAGTACTTC.

The chain is built from TRBV28 and TRBJ2-7; tentatively, D is TRBD2 (5 bases). V lost 7 bases, J lost 5 bases, and 12 bases lay in between. From germline, CDR1 is MDHEN and CDR2 SYDVKM. The CDR3 runs to 12 residues. CDR3 loop: CASTTTRNEQYF. The DNA of the CDR3 is TGTGCCAGCACCACTACTAGGAACGAGCAGTACTTC.

This rearrangement joins TRBV2 to TRBJ1-1, with 11 bases matching TRBD1. CDR3 length: 13 amino acids. Germline lookup yields CDR1 SNHLY and CDR2 FYNNEI. With 4 bases clipped from V and 6 bases from J, the junction kept 1 base outside the gene matches. The CDR3 DNA sequence: TGTGCCAGCAGTGCGGACAGGGGGCCTGAAGCTTTCTTT. Amino acid sequence: CASSADRGPEAFF.

V gene TRBV4-1 combines with J gene TRBJ2-5, with D possibly being TRBD2 (6 bases). The CDR3 runs 16 residues. The germline V gene encodes CDR1 MGHRA and CDR2 YSYEKL. Trimming left V 0 bases short and J 0 bases short, with 11 bases between. CDR3 residues: CASSQDLGGYQETQYF. The DNA of the CDR3 is TGCGCCAGCAGCCAAGACCTTGGGGGGTACCAAGAGACCCAGTACTTC.

The V gene is TRBV6-5, the J gene TRBJ2-1, with D possibly matching TRBD2 (6 bases). The CDR3 consists of 13 residues. Germline values: CDR1 MNHEY, CDR2 SVGAGI. Trimming removed 6 bases at V and 6 bases at J, with 12 bases between. CDR3 sequence (DNA): TGTGCCAGCAGCGCGGGGACTGCCAATGAGCAGTTCTTC. It encodes CASSAGTANEQFF.

This clone was detected only a few times. The chain employs TRBV28 and TRBJ2-5; 15 nucleotides match TRBD2. This CDR3 region has 18 residues. V trimming: 4 bases; J trimming: 5 bases; junction bases outside the gene matches: 11. The germline V gene encodes CDR1 MDHEN and CDR2 SYDVKM. The CDR3, as DNA: TGTGCCAGCAGTTGGACTAGCGGGAGGGCCTCCGCCCACGAGACCCAGTACTTC. This translates into CASSWTSGRASAHETQYF.

The J gene is TRBJ1-2, the V gene TRBV5-1; D is perhaps TRBD1 (6 bases). Germline V gives CDR1 SGHRS, CDR2 YFSETQ. There are 14 residues in the CDR3. Trimming took off 5 bases at V and 0 bases at J, with 11 bases between the two ends. This CDR3 reads CASRRQASNYGYTF. CDR3 coding DNA: TGCGCCAGCAGACGACAGGCGTCTAACTATGGCTACACCTTC. Combining the CDR3 with reference TRBV5-1 and TRBJ1-2 gives the whole variable domain KAGVTQTPRYLIKTRGQQVTLSCSPISGHRSVSWYQQTPGQGLQFLFEYFSETQRNKGNFPGRFSGRQFSNSRSEMNVSTLELGDSALYLCASRRQASNYGYTFGSGTRLTVV.